The next 15 T cell receptor beta chains were all read from a single sample in a study of blood T cell repertoires in COVID-19. The protocol was immunoSEQ multiplex PCR, while the TCRdb copy is restricted to in-frame clones and leaves out a portion. The table shows 100,000 to 150,000 clones, with 65% to 85% occurring only once. Sequenced material: peripheral blood. These receptors were obtained from a man older than 75 with active or convalescent COVID-19.

This chain connects TRBV2 to TRBJ2-5; D gene unclear. CDR3 length equals 16 residues. V lost 2 bases, J lost 4 bases, and 17 bases lay in between. Germline lookup yields CDR1 SNHLY and CDR2 FYNNEI. CDR3 in amino acids: CASSERWAAVGETQYF. CDR3 DNA sequence: TGTGCCAGCAGTGAACGTTGGGCAGCAGTAGGAGAGACCCAGTACTTC.

This chain uses TRBV9 with TRBJ1-1, with D maybe TRBD1 (6 bases). V shed 4 bases and J shed 0 bases, with 10 bases lying between them. Per the germline V gene, CDR1 is SGDLS and CDR2 is YYNGEE. The CDR3 runs to 14 residues. Here the CDR3 DNA reads TGTGCCAGCAGCCGGGACACATTGAACACTGAAGCTTTCTTT. Translation gives CASSRDTLNTEAFF.

This chain connects TRBV5-4 to TRBJ1-6, with D possibly TRBD1 on 5 matching bases. The CDR3 has 14 amino acids. Trimming removed 0 bases at V and 8 bases at J, with 9 bases between. CDR1 and CDR2 from the germline V gene are SGHNT and YYREEE (reference sequence). The CDR3 sequence: CASSLGRGDSPLHF. The CDR3 bases are TGTGCCAGCAGCTTGGGCCGGGGGGATTCACCCCTCCACTTT.

The V gene is TRBV6-2 or TRBV6-3, the J gene TRBJ2-6, with a tentative D call TRBD1 (6 bases). Germline CDR1 MNHEY, CDR2 SVGEGT. This CDR3 is 15 amino acids long. V was clipped by 2 bases and J by 1 base, with 6 bases between them. The CDR3 DNA sequence: TGTGCCAGCAGTTACAGGGGGTCTGGGGCCAACGTCCTGACTTTC. Amino acid sequence: CASSYRGSGANVLTF.

This chain links TRBV5-6 with TRBJ1-2, with D hard to call. The CDR3 runs 11 residues. Trimming removed 1 base from V and 8 bases from J, with 6 bases in between. Germline-derived CDR1 and CDR2 are SGHDT and YYEEEE. This CDR3 is CASSLIGGYTF. CDR3 DNA: TGTGCCAGCAGCTTGATTGGCGGCTACACCTTC. Full variable domain (rest looked up from reference TRBV5-6 and TRBJ1-2): DAGVTQSPTHLIKTRGQQVTLRCSPKSGHDTVSWYQQALGQGPQFIFQYYEEEERQRGNFPDRFSGHQFPNYSSELNVNALLLGDSALYLCASSLIGGYTFGSGTRLTVV.

The V and J genes are TRBV11-2 and TRBJ1-1, with 8 bases matching TRBD1. The CDR3 contains 14 residues. J was trimmed by 1 base and V by 3 bases; bases with no gene match: 1. The germline V gene has CDR1 SGHAT and CDR2 FQNNGV. In nucleotides, the CDR3 is TGTGCCAGCAGCTTCACAGGGGGGAACACTGAAGCTTTCTTT. This gives the protein CASSFTGGNTEAFF.

V usage is TRBV3-1 (or the pseudogene TRBV3-2) and J usage is TRBJ2-5, with 8 bases matching TRBD1. J lost 3 bases, V lost 3 bases, and 6 bases had no gene match. The length of the CDR3 is 15 residues. The germline gives CDR1 LGHDT, CDR2 YNNKEL (reference sequence). The CDR3 region is CASSQWTGSEETQYF. CDR3 bases: TGTGCCAGCAGCCAGTGGACAGGGTCGGAAGAGACCCAGTACTTC.

The chain joins TRBV12-3 or TRBV12-4 to TRBJ2-3, with a tentative D call TRBD2 (5 bases). Trimming removed 8 bases from V and 1 base from J, with 10 bases in between. This CDR3 contains 13 residues. CDR3 sequence: CASSGGGTDTQYF. The CDR3 DNA follows: TGTGCCAGCTCTGGAGGTGGCACAGATACGCAGTATTTT.

The chain combines TRBV19 with TRBJ2-5; D gene uncertain. The CDR3 loop spans 15 amino acids. CDR1 and CDR2 from the germline V gene are LNHDA and SQIVND (reference sequence). Trimming took off 0 bases at V and 0 bases at J, with 8 bases between the two ends. The CDR3 bases are TGTGCCAGTAGTATAGACCGCGACTACCAAGAGACCCAGTACTTC. The encoded protein is CASSIDRDYQETQYF.

The chain combines TRBV5-1 with TRBJ1-2; D perhaps matches TRBD1 (5 bases). V was pared by 4 bases and J by 6 bases, with 13 bases between. Looked up from germline, CDR1 is SGHRS and CDR2 is YFSETQ. This CDR3 has 13 residues. For the CDR3, the DNA is TGCGCCAGCAGCGATCAGGGTCAAAATGGCTACACCTTC. Translation: CASSDQGQNGYTF.

The rearrangement uses TRBV5-4 and TRBJ2-1, with 15 bases that match TRBD2. This CDR3 contains 15 residues. Germline CDR1 and CDR2: SGHNT and YYREEE (reference sequence). V trimming: 4 bases; J trimming: 10 bases; junction bases outside the gene matches: 6. The CDR3 nucleotides read TGTGCCAGCAGCGCAGGGACTAGCGGGGGGACAGAGCAGTTCTTC. Translating gives CASSAGTSGGTEQFF.

The chain uses TRBV28 and TRBJ1-2; tentatively, D is TRBD1 (6 bases). Germline V gene sequence: CDR1 MDHEN, CDR2 SYDVKM. Trimming removed 2 bases from V and 8 bases from J, with 12 bases in between. The CDR3 extends over 13 amino acids. The CDR3 is CASSLSGGQGYTF. As DNA, the CDR3 is TGTGCCAGCAGTTTAAGCGGGGGCCAAGGCTACACCTTC.

This clone was counted a few times. This chain connects TRBV29-1 to TRBJ2-7; a weak D match, TRBD1 (5 bases). The V gene lost 2 bases and the J gene lost 13 bases, with 15 bases spanning the gap. The germline gives CDR1 SQVTM, CDR2 ANQGSEA. The CDR3 runs to 11 residues. DNA for the CDR3: TGCAGCGTTGAAAACGGCAGGGTCCCTTACTTC. This sequence encodes CSVENGRVPYF.

This clone has a single count. The genes are TRBV10-1 and TRBJ1-6; 8 nucleotides align to TRBD1. The CDR3 loop spans 14 amino acids. CDR1 and CDR2 from the germline V gene are WNHNN and SYGVQD (reference sequence). Trimming cost V 7 bases and J 9 bases; bases outside gene matches: 8. The CDR3 is CASNVRDRFSPLHF. The DNA for the CDR3 is TGCGCCAGCAACGTCCGGGACAGGTTTTCACCCCTCCACTTT.

This chain links TRBV12-3 or TRBV12-4 with TRBJ1-2; 8 bases fit TRBD1. This CDR3 spans 13 amino acids. Trimming removed 5 bases from V and 7 bases from J; junction bases left unmatched: 6. CDR3 sequence reads: CASSPQGAFGYTF. The CDR3 region has the DNA TGTGCCAGCAGTCCCCAGGGGGCGTTTGGCTACACCTTC.